The present entry profiles one T cell receptor (beta chain) with its context. The assay was immunoSEQ multiplex PCR, and TCRdb's table has in-frame clones only and misses some. In the table there are around 2.1 million clones, approximately 96% of which are singletons. The sample belongs to a study of shared clonotypes between healthy human individuals. None of the donors, who were healthy HIV-negative adults, had recently had acute infections or vaccinations. Sequencing was carried out using naive CD4+ T cells sorted from blood. Described subset: CD45RA+ positively selected. The receptor was isolated from a man aged 18 to 30 in good health.

The CDR3 loop reads CASSLGGGTEQFF. Here the CDR3 DNA reads TGTGCCAGCAGCTTAGGTGGCGGTACTGAGCAGTTCTTC. J is TRBJ2-1 and V is TRBV7-9; D not certain. V dropped 1 base and J dropped 9 bases, with 10 bases sitting between them. Germline CDR1 reads SEHNR; CDR2 reads FQNEAQ (reference sequence). The CDR3 totals 13 residues.